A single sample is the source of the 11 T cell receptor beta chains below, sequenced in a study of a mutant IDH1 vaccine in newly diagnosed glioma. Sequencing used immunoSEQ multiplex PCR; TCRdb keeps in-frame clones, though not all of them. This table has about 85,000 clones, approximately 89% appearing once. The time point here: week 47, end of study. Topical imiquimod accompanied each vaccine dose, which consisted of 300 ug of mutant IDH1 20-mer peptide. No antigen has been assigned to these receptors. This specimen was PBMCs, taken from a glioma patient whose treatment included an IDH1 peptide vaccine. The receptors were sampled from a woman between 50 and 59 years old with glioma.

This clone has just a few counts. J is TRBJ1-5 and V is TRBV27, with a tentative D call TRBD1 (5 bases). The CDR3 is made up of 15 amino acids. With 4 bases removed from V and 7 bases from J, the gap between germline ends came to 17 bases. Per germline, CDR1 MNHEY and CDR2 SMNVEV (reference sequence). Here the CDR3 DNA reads TGTGCCAGCAGTTGGAATTCCCAGGGCGGGCAGCCCCAGCATTTT. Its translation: CASSWNSQGGQPQHF.

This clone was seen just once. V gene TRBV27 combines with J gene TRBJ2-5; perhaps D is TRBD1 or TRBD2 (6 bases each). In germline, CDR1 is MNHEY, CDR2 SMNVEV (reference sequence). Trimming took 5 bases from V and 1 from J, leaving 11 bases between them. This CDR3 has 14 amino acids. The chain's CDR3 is CASSPRGRQETQYF. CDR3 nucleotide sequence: TGTGCCAGCAGTCCTCGGGGGCGCCAAGAGACCCAGTACTTC.

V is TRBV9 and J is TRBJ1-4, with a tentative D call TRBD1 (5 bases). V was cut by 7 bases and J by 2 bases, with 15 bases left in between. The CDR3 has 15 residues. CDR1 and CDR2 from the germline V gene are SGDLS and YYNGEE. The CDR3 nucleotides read TGTGCCAGCTCCACTAGTGGGGGGACTAATGAAAAACTGTTTTTT. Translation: CASSTSGGTNEKLFF.

CDR3 protein: CASSPPNRVTMNTEAFF. CDR3 nucleotide sequence: TGTGCCAGCTCACCACCGAACAGGGTGACCATGAACACTGAAGCTTTCTTT. This sequence joins TRBV18 and TRBJ1-1, with D possibly TRBD1 on 6 matching bases. This CDR3 has 17 residues. CDR1 is KGHSH and CDR2 is LQKENI in the germline V gene. V lost 0 bases to trimming and J lost 0 bases, with 14 bases between them.

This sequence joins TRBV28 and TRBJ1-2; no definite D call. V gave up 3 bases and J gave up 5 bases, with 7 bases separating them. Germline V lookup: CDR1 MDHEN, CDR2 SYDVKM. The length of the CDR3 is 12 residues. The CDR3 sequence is CASSFSGYGYTF. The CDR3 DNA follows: TGTGCCAGCAGTTTCTCGGGTTATGGCTACACCTTC.

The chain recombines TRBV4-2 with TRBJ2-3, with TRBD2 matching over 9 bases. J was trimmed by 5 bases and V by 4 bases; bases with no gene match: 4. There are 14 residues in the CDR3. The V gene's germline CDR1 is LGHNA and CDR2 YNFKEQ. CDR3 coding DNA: TGTGCCAGCAGCCTCGGTAGCGGGAGAGATACGCAGTATTTT. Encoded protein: CASSLGSGRDTQYF.

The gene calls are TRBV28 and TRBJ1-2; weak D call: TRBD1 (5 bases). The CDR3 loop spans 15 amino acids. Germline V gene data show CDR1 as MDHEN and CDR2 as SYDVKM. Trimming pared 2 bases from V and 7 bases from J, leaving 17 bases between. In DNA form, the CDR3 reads TGTGCCAGCAGTTTACAGGGCCTACAAAGGGGTGGCTACACCTTC. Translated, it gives CASSLQGLQRGGYTF.

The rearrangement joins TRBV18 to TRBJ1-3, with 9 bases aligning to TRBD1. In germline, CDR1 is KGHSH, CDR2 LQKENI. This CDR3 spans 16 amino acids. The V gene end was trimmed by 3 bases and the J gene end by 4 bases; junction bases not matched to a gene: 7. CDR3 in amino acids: CASSPSQGASGNTIYF. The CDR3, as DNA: TGTGCCAGCTCACCTTCACAGGGGGCTTCGGGAAACACCATATATTTT.

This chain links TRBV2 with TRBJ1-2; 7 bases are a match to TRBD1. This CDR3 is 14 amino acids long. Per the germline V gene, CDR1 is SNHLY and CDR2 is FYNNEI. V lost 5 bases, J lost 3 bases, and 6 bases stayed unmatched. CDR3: CASSWDRGDYGYTF. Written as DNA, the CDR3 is TGTGCCAGCAGTTGGGACAGAGGCGACTATGGCTACACCTTC.

CDR3 loop: CASSLGGWIQPQHF. Written as DNA, the CDR3 is TGTGCCAGCAGTTTGGGGGGGTGGATTCAGCCCCAGCATTTT. V is TRBV28 and J is TRBJ1-5; possibly TRBD1 for D (5 bases). The CDR3 loop spans 14 amino acids. The germline gives CDR1 MDHEN, CDR2 SYDVKM. V lost 3 bases and J lost 6, with 12 bases in between. The whole variable domain, remainder taken from reference TRBV28 and TRBJ1-5, is DVKVTQSSRYLVKRTGEKVFLECVQDMDHENMFWYRQDPGLGLRLIYFSYDVKMKEKGDIPEGYSVSREKKERFSLILESASTNQTSMYLCASSLGGWIQPQHFGDGTRLSIL.

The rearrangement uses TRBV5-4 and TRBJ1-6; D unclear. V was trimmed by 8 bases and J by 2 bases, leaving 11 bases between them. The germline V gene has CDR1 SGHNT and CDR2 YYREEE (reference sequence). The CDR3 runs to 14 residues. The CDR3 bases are TGTGCCAGTGGCGCAGGTACCTATAATTCACCCCTCCACTTT. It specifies CASGAGTYNSPLHF.